The 30 T cell receptor beta chains below were found in one sample sequenced in a study of blood T cells in healthy people across ages. Next came a second PCR, run for about 6 to 12 cycles, which used a sample-barcoded 5' primer along with a J-beta primer mix. TCRdb ran MiXCR on the 5' RACE reads and lists one entry per CDR3 protein. The sample holds approximately 670,000 distinct CDR3 sequences, over 40% seen once. The sequenced sample consisted of blood. These receptors all stem from a man older than 75 in good health.

This clonotype was detected only a few times. The J gene is TRBJ1-2, the V gene TRBV14, with a possible D match to TRBD1 (5 bases). Trimming cost V 5 bases and J 7 bases, with 20 bases left between them. The CDR3 runs 15 residues. Germline V lookup: CDR1 SGHDN, CDR2 FVKESK. CDR3 sequence (DNA): TGTGCCAGCAGCAAGACCCCGTCGGGGCTCTTTGGCTACACCTTC. It yields the protein CASSKTPSGLFGYTF.

The V call is TRBV7-9, the J call TRBJ2-1; D ambiguous. Germline CDR1 reads SEHNR; CDR2 reads FQNEAQ (reference sequence). This CDR3 region has 12 residues. V gave up 4 bases and J gave up 3 bases, with 4 bases separating them. DNA of the CDR3: TGTGCCAGCAGCTCCCACTACAATGAGCAGTTCTTC. Its protein is CASSSHYNEQFF.

This clonotype came up many times. V and J are TRBV2 and TRBJ2-3, with D perhaps TRBD1 (6 bases). Germline CDR1 reads SNHLY; CDR2 reads FYNNEI. V was pared by 8 bases and J by 6 bases, with 18 bases between. The length of the CDR3 is 14 residues. Here the CDR3 DNA reads TGTGCCAGCTACAGGGCCCAAGGAGCTGATACGCAGTATTTT. Amino acids: CASYRAQGADTQYF.

Of note for this clonotype: A much bigger clone sits one base away, suggesting this may be a read error. This chain connects TRBV10-3 to TRBJ1-4; the D is unclear. The CDR3 sequence is 12 residues long. Germline V gene sequence: CDR1 ENHRY, CDR2 SYGVKD. The CDR3 DNA follows: TGTGCAGCGAGTACAACTAATGAAGAACTGTTTTTT. Its translation: CAASTTNEELFF.

The genes are TRBV6-2 or TRBV6-3 and TRBJ2-5; 7 positions match TRBD1. After removal of 2 bases from V and 5 bases from J, the junction contained 11 bases not matched to a gene. Germline CDR1 reads MNHEY; CDR2 reads SVGEGT. The CDR3 totals 16 residues. For the CDR3, the DNA is TGTGCCAGCAGTTACCTAACGACAGGGTTCGGGGAGACCCAGTACTTC. Amino acid sequence: CASSYLTTGFGETQYF.

In its sample, this clonotype was seen many times. This chain joins TRBV7-3 and TRBJ2-3; D is uncertain. V gave up 6 bases and J gave up 2 bases, with 6 bases separating them. Germline assignment: CDR1 SGHTA and CDR2 FQGTGA. CDR3 length: 12 amino acids. The CDR3 DNA is TGTGCCAGCAGTTCCTCCACAGATACGCAGTATTTT. This gives the protein CASSSSTDTQYF.

The table lists this clonotype with a few counts. DNA of the CDR3: TGTGCCAGTCTAAGTATCTCCTACAATGAGCAGTTCTTC. Translating gives CASLSISYNEQFF. The V call is TRBV25-1, the J call TRBJ2-1; D gene ambiguous. Germline CDR1 is MGHDK and CDR2 is SYGVNS. The germline V and J ends were trimmed by 9 bases and 0 bases, with 9 bases remaining between them. The CDR3 is made up of 13 amino acids.

The gene calls are TRBV9 and TRBJ2-1; TRBD2 agrees at 8 bases. From germline, CDR1 is SGDLS and CDR2 YYNGEE. The ends lost 2 bases at V and 5 bases at J; junction bases unmatched: 6. The CDR3 spans 15 residues. The CDR3 loop reads CASSVIGGGNNEQFF. CDR3 DNA: TGTGCCAGCAGCGTCATCGGCGGGGGGAACAATGAGCAGTTCTTC.

This clonotype occurred a few times. The rearrangement uses TRBV7-9 and TRBJ2-5; D gene uncertain. This CDR3 region has 13 residues. Trimming removed 5 bases from V and 3 bases from J, with 10 bases in between. Germline-derived CDR1 and CDR2 are SEHNR and FQNEAQ (reference sequence). As DNA, the CDR3 is TGTGCCAGCAGCGTATTTATTGAAGAGACCCAGTACTTC. Its translation: CASSVFIEETQYF. Full variable domain (rest looked up from reference TRBV7-9 and TRBJ2-5): DTGVSQNPRHKITKRGQNVTFRCDPISEHNRLYWYRQTLGQGPEFLTYFQNEAQLEKSRLLSDRFSAERPKGSFSTLEIQRTEQGDSAMYLCASSVFIEETQYFGPGTRLLVL.

This chain joins TRBV27 and TRBJ2-5, with TRBD2 matching over 7 bases. V lost 2 bases, J lost 5 bases, and 5 bases stayed unmatched. The CDR3 has 14 amino acids. Germline V gene lookup returns CDR1 MNHEY and CDR2 SMNVEV (reference sequence). CDR3 nucleotide sequence: TGTGCCAGCAGTTTACAGAGCGGGGAGGAGACCCAGTACTTC. This translates into CASSLQSGEETQYF.

Comment on this clonotype: Sequence at one end of the junction differs from germline and may be a read error. This chain connects TRBV28 to TRBJ2-1; D is uncertain. The CDR3 is made up of 12 amino acids. CDR1 is MDHEN, CDR2 SYDVKM, per germline. This chain's CDR3 is CASSYQMVGQSF. In nucleotides, the CDR3 is TGTGCCAGCAGCTACCAAATGGTTGGGCAGTCCTTC.

Details on this clonotype: A much larger clone sits a single nucleotide away, making a read error possible. The rearrangement uses TRBV5-1 and TRBJ1-1, with D unresolved. Germline V gene lookup returns CDR1 SGHRS and CDR2 YFSETQ. The CDR3 is made up of 15 amino acids. The CDR3 region has the DNA TGCGCCAGCAGCTTCACAACGAGAATGAACACTGGAGCTTTCTTT. Translating gives CASSFTTRMNTGAFF.

As to this clonotype: The CDR3 does not end in the conserved phenylalanine or tryptophan, so this is likely a read error. The chain combines TRBV6-1 with TRBJ2-4, with D tentatively TRBD1 or TRBD2 (5 bases each). The better agreement between TRBJ2-5 and the DNA end casts doubt on the J call. Germline CDR1 reads MNHNS; CDR2 reads SASEGT. CDR3 length: 17 residues. For the CDR3, the DNA is TGTGCCAGCAGTGAAGAGGGCACCTGGGGGTTACAAGAGACCCAGTACATC. Translation: CASSEEGTWGLQETQYI.

The chain joins TRBV5-1 to TRBJ1-2; 8 bases fit TRBD1. Germline loops: CDR1 SGHRS, CDR2 YFSETQ. The CDR3 runs to 16 residues. V lost 4 bases to trimming and J lost 4 bases; unmatched junction nucleotides: 12. CDR3: CASSGGQGRIGYGYTF. The CDR3 DNA is TGCGCCAGCAGCGGTGGACAGGGAAGGATCGGCTATGGCTACACCTTC. The full variable domain, rest sourced from reference TRBV5-1 and TRBJ1-2, is KAGVTQTPRYLIKTRGQQVTLSCSPISGHRSVSWYQQTPGQGLQFLFEYFSETQRNKGNFPGRFSGRQFSNSRSEMNVSTLELGDSALYLCASSGGQGRIGYGYTFGSGTRLTVV.

This clonotype was counted many times. The V call is TRBV7-2, the J call TRBJ2-5; D tentatively reads TRBD1 or TRBD2 (7 bases each). CDR1 SGHTA and CDR2 FQGNSA come from the germline V gene. V was pared by 1 base and J by 5 bases, with 14 bases between. The CDR3 runs to 15 residues. CDR3 sequence reads: CASSLVGRGGETQYF. In nucleotides, the CDR3 is TGTGCCAGCAGCTTAGTTGGCAGGGGGGGGGAGACCCAGTACTTC.

The rearrangement joins TRBV7-3 to TRBJ1-1; 8 bases are shared with TRBD1. Unmatched junction bases numbered 8, after V lost 5 bases and J lost 6 bases. The V gene's germline CDR1 is SGHTA and CDR2 FQGTGA. The CDR3 spans 14 residues. CDR3 DNA: TGTGCCAGCAGCGTTGGACAGGGCTCTTCTGAAGCTTTCTTT. Its protein is CASSVGQGSSEAFF.

The chain is built from TRBV9 and TRBJ2-7; 7 bases map to TRBD1. Losses at the gene ends were 0 bases for V and 5 bases for J; bases not matched to a gene: 11. The CDR3 is made up of 16 amino acids. CDR1 and CDR2 from the germline V gene are SGDLS and YYNGEE. CDR3 sequence: CASSVGVGQPFDEQYF. The CDR3, as DNA: TGTGCCAGCAGCGTAGGGGTGGGACAGCCTTTCGACGAGCAGTACTTC.

The rearrangement uses TRBV7-9 and TRBJ1-1; 7 bases align to TRBD1. V lost 1 base to trimming and J lost 1 base; unmatched junction nucleotides: 12. The CDR3 is made up of 18 amino acids. Per germline, CDR1 SEHNR and CDR2 FQNEAQ (reference sequence). CDR3 bases: TGTGCCAGCAGCTTAGTCGCGTCTGGGACAGCCAAGAACACTGAAGCTTTCTTT. Translating gives CASSLVASGTAKNTEAFF.

There are many counts of this clonotype. The J gene is TRBJ1-2, the V gene TRBV7-2, with a weak D call TRBD1 (6 bases). Trimming removed 5 bases at V and 2 bases at J, with 15 bases between. CDR1 and CDR2 (germline): SGHTA, FQGNSA. The length of the CDR3 is 15 residues. CDR3 in amino acids: CASSPTGQINYGYTF. The CDR3 DNA reads TGTGCCAGCAGCCCGACCGGACAGATCAACTATGGCTACACCTTC. The whole variable domain, remainder taken from reference TRBV7-2 and TRBJ1-2, is GAGVSQSPSNKVTEKGKDVELRCDPISGHTALYWYRQSLGQGLEFLIYFQGNSAPDKSGLPSDRFSAERTGGSVSTLTIQRTQQEDSAVYLCASSPTGQINYGYTFGSGTRLTVV.

This clonotype was counted at least ten times. This rearrangement joins TRBV12-3 or TRBV12-4 to TRBJ1-1; D gene uncertain. The CDR3 contains 13 residues. V was pared by 8 bases and J by 2 bases, with 12 bases between. The CDR3 sequence: CASLERLNTEAFF. The CDR3 DNA reads TGTGCCAGCCTCGAGCGCCTTAACACTGAAGCTTTCTTT.

A remark on this clonotype: A read error is possible here, since a much larger clone lies one base away. The V and J genes are TRBV7-9 and TRBJ2-3; TRBD2 might be the D (5 bases). V was trimmed by 8 bases and J by 6 bases, leaving 18 bases between them. This CDR3 region has 14 residues. Germline V gene data show CDR1 as SEHNR and CDR2 as FQNEAQ (reference sequence). The CDR3 DNA follows: TGTGCCAGCGGCCCGACGGGATCGGGGGATACGCAGTATTTT. It codes for CASGPTGSGDTQYF.

This clonotype was counted a few times. The V gene is TRBV6-2 or TRBV6-3, the J gene TRBJ2-7; maybe TRBD2 (6 bases). CDR1 MNHEY and CDR2 SVGEGT come from the germline V gene. The CDR3 covers 14 residues. V was cut by 4 bases and J by 5 bases, with 15 bases left in between. CDR3 sequence (DNA): TGTGCCAGCAGTTGGACTACCAACCGGAACGAGCAGTACTTC. Encoded protein: CASSWTTNRNEQYF.

This clonotype has more than one count but fewer than ten. V and J are TRBV2 and TRBJ2-5, with 8 bases aligning to TRBD2. The germline V gene has CDR1 SNHLY and CDR2 FYNNEI. V was pared by 4 bases and J by 0 bases, with 10 bases of the junction left unmatched. The CDR3 spans 17 residues. CDR3 coding DNA: TGTGCCAGCAGTGCGGCTAGCGGGTCCCCGTACCAAGAGACCCAGTACTTC. It codes for CASSAASGSPYQETQYF.

The V call is TRBV6-2 or TRBV6-3, the J call TRBJ1-5, with 7 bases lining up with TRBD1. V lost 6 bases and J lost 4; bases outside the gene matches: 9. Germline V gene sequence: CDR1 MNHEY, CDR2 SVGEGT. The CDR3 length is 15 residues. CDR3 in amino acids: CASRQDRSGNQPQHF. Here the CDR3 DNA reads TGTGCCAGCAGGCAGGACAGGAGTGGAAATCAGCCCCAGCATTTT.

Notes on this clonotype: A junction boundary mismatches the germline segment, possibly from a read error. The chain is built from TRBV11-2 and TRBJ2-7, with TRBD1 identical over 8 bases. The J call is uncertain, as TRBJ2-1 better fits the DNA end. The germline gives CDR1 SGHAT, CDR2 FQNNGV. The CDR3 totals 14 residues. The CDR3 here is CASRDRGIYKEQFF. The CDR3 DNA reads as TGTGCCAGCAGAGACAGGGGAATCTACAAGGAGCAGTTCTTC.

V usage is TRBV5-1 and J usage is TRBJ2-1, with TRBD2 as a possible D gene (5 bases). The germline CDR1 and CDR2 sequences are SGHRS and YFSETQ. This CDR3 comprises 16 residues. V shed 6 bases and J shed 0 bases, with 16 bases lying between them. CDR3: CASNPPLANSYNEQFF. CDR3 nucleotides: TGCGCCAGCAACCCACCGCTAGCTAACTCCTACAATGAGCAGTTCTTC.

The DNA for the CDR3 is TGTGCCAGCAGCCTCTACCCATATCGGGGGGGCCGGACTGAAGCTTTCTTT. Translated: CASSLYPYRGGRTEAFF. The V call is TRBV6-2 or TRBV6-3, the J call TRBJ1-1, with D perhaps matching TRBD1 (6 bases). V was clipped by 6 bases and J by 5 bases, with 25 bases between them. CDR3 size: 17 residues. Germline V gives CDR1 MNHEY, CDR2 SVGEGT.

Here the CDR3 DNA reads TGTGCCAGCAGCCCACTAGCGGGAGAGCAGTTCTTC. It codes for CASSPLAGEQFF. The chain couples TRBV14 to TRBJ2-1; 10 positions match TRBD2. V was pared by 4 bases and J by 10 bases, with 1 base of the junction left unmatched. CDR1 SGHDN and CDR2 FVKESK come from the germline V gene. This CDR3 spans 12 amino acids.

This chain links TRBV28 with TRBJ2-7, with 12 bases fitting TRBD2. The junction had 6 bases not matched to a gene; V was cut back by 1 base and J by 2 bases. Germline lookup yields CDR1 MDHEN and CDR2 SYDVKM. This CDR3 comprises 17 residues. The CDR3 coding sequence is TGTGCCAGCAGTTTATATCTGCGGACTAGCGGGGCCTACGAGCAGTACTTC. It specifies CASSLYLRTSGAYEQYF.

This clonotype has only a few counts. This rearrangement joins TRBV12-3 or TRBV12-4 to TRBJ1-2, with a tentative D call TRBD1 (5 bases). V lost 5 bases and J lost 0, with 19 bases in between. The CDR3 is 17 amino acids. CDR3 amino acids: CASSPTVGQLTNYGYTF. CDR3 nucleotide sequence: TGTGCCAGCAGTCCTACGGTGGGGCAGCTAACTAACTATGGCTACACCTTC.